A selection of T cell receptor beta chains follows, all from one sample in a study of OX40 agonist ivuxolimab in advanced cancers. TCRdb keeps only in-frame clones here, not all; method: immunoSEQ multiplex PCR. The sample has some 42,000 clones; roughly nine tenths are singletons. Sequencing used CD4+ or CD8+ T cells sorted from blood, obtained in a trial of the OX40 agonist ivuxolimab. These TCRs come from an adult with an advanced solid tumor such as melanoma, head and neck, liver or kidney cancer. Each CDR3 is given with its conserved first and last residue. The D gene is left open where the match is weak. Some rows have no size entry. The others give once, few or many, or a class for an expanded clone.

abundance: .
d_gene: .
j_gene: TRBJ2-6
v_gene: TRBV7-9
CDR3nt: TGTGCCAGCAGCTTAGAATACAGGGATAGCTCTGGGGCCAACGTCCTGACTTTC
CDR3aa: CASSLEYRDSSGANVLTF

abundance: once
d_gene: TRBD2
j_gene: TRBJ2-2
v_gene: TRBV13
CDR3nt: TGTGCCAGCAGCTCAACCCGGGATAGCGGGACCCAGAACACCGGGGAGCTGTTTTTT
CDR3aa: CASSSTRDSGTQNTGELFF

abundance: .
d_gene: TRBD2
j_gene: TRBJ2-1
v_gene: TRBV6-5
CDR3nt: TGTGCCAGCAGGCCCAGACTAGCGGGGAAGAGTCTGTTCTTC
CDR3aa: CASRPRLAGKSLFF

abundance: once
d_gene: TRBD1
j_gene: TRBJ1-5
v_gene: TRBV19
CDR3nt: TGTGCCAGTAGCCCGCCTGGAGGGGGCGCGAGCAATCAGCCCCAGCATTTT
CDR3aa: CASSPPGGGASNQPQHF

abundance: .
d_gene: TRBD2
j_gene: TRBJ2-1
v_gene: TRBV9
CDR3nt: TGTGCCAGCAGCGCCTACGGGGGGGATGAGCAGTTCTTC
CDR3aa: CASSAYGGDEQFF

abundance: .
d_gene: TRBD1
j_gene: TRBJ1-3
v_gene: TRBV6-5
CDR3nt: TGTGCCAGCACCCGGGACAGGGGGCGCGAAAACACCATATATTTT
CDR3aa: CASTRDRGRENTIYF

abundance: .
d_gene: .
j_gene: TRBJ2-5
v_gene: TRBV4-1
CDR3nt: TGCGCCAGCAGCCAAGAAGGACGGCGGGGAGAGACCCAGTACTTC
CDR3aa: CASSQEGRRGETQYF

abundance: .
d_gene: .
j_gene: TRBJ2-3
v_gene: TRBV4-1
CDR3nt: TGCGCCAGCAGCCAACCGGGTGCGAATACGCAGTATTTT
CDR3aa: CASSQPGANTQYF

abundance: .
d_gene: TRBD2
j_gene: TRBJ2-5
v_gene: TRBV28
CDR3nt: TGTGCCAGCGTTTCGAGGCTAGCGGGAGCTGGAGAGACCCAGTACTTC
CDR3aa: CASVSRLAGAGETQYF

abundance: .
d_gene: TRBD2
j_gene: TRBJ2-2
v_gene: TRBV4-3
CDR3nt: TGCGCCAGCAGCCAAGATCTGGCTAGCGGGGGAGTGGGGGGCGGGGAGCTGTTTTTT
CDR3aa: CASSQDLASGGVGGGELFF

abundance: few
d_gene: TRBD1
j_gene: TRBJ2-2
v_gene: TRBV2
CDR3nt: TGTGCCAGCAGTTCCGGGACAGTGGCCCCCGGGGAGCTGTTTTTT
CDR3aa: CASSSGTVAPGELFF

abundance: once
d_gene: TRBD1
j_gene: TRBJ2-7
v_gene: TRBV28
CDR3nt: TGTGCCATCACAGGACAGGGGAAGAACGAGCAGTACTTC
CDR3aa: CAITGQGKNEQYF

abundance: .
d_gene: .
j_gene: TRBJ2-5
v_gene: TRBV27
CDR3nt: TGTGCCAGCAGTTTGCGGGACTCCCTAGGGACCCAGTACTTC
CDR3aa: CASSLRDSLGTQYF

abundance: .
d_gene: .
j_gene: TRBJ2-7
v_gene: TRBV10-3
CDR3nt: TGTGCCATCAGTAACTTGGGGGGAGCCTACGAGCAGTACTTC
CDR3aa: CAISNLGGAYEQYF

abundance: .
d_gene: TRBD2
j_gene: TRBJ2-5
v_gene: TRBV2
CDR3nt: TGTGCCAGCGACAACCCCGGGACTAAAGAGACCCAGTACTTC
CDR3aa: CASDNPGTKETQYF

abundance: .
d_gene: TRBD1
j_gene: TRBJ2-7
v_gene: TRBV15
CDR3nt: TGTGCCACCAGCAGAGATGAGGGGACAGGTAGCTACGAGCAGTACTTC
CDR3aa: CATSRDEGTGSYEQYF

abundance: .
d_gene: .
j_gene: TRBJ1-1
v_gene: TRBV6-1
CDR3nt: TGTGCCAGCAGTGAAATCTGGCAAGCCAGGAGTGCTTTCTTT
CDR3aa: CASSEIWQARSAFF

abundance: .
d_gene: TRBD1
j_gene: TRBJ1-5
v_gene: TRBV28
CDR3nt: TGTGCCAGCAAGGGGGCCGGGACCAATCAGCCCCAGCATTTT
CDR3aa: CASKGAGTNQPQHF

abundance: .
d_gene: TRBD1
j_gene: TRBJ2-7
v_gene: TRBV28
CDR3nt: TGTGCCAGCAGGACAGGGGGAACCTACGAGCAGTACTTC
CDR3aa: CASRTGGTYEQYF

abundance: .
d_gene: .
j_gene: TRBJ1-1
v_gene: TRBV10-1
CDR3nt: TGCGCCAGCAGTCCCAGGGTGGGTGAAGCTTTCTTT
CDR3aa: CASSPRVGEAFF

abundance: .
d_gene: .
j_gene: TRBJ2-1
v_gene: TRBV2
CDR3nt: TGTGCCAGCGGAACAGGGGGGGCCAACAATGAGCAGTTCTTC
CDR3aa: CASGTGGANNEQFF

abundance: .
d_gene: TRBD1
j_gene: TRBJ2-5
v_gene: TRBV30
CDR3nt: TGTGCCTGGAGTCGACAGGGTCCAGAGACCCAGTACTTC
CDR3aa: CAWSRQGPETQYF

abundance: .
d_gene: .
j_gene: TRBJ1-2
v_gene: TRBV6-5
CDR3nt: TGTGCCAGCAGTCGGGACAACACCTGGGGCTACACCTTC
CDR3aa: CASSRDNTWGYTF

abundance: .
d_gene: .
j_gene: TRBJ2-5
v_gene: TRBV7-2
CDR3nt: TGTGCCAGCAGCTTATGGGCGGCGAATTCGGGGGAGACCCAGTACTTC
CDR3aa: CASSLWAANSGETQYF

abundance: .
d_gene: .
j_gene: TRBJ1-6
v_gene: TRBV28
CDR3nt: TGTGCCAGCAGTTTATCCTGGGCCAGCAACGGAAATCGATCACCCCTCCACTTT
CDR3aa: CASSLSWASNGNRSPLHF

abundance: .
d_gene: .
j_gene: TRBJ2-5
v_gene: TRBV2
CDR3nt: TGTGCCAGCAGTGAAGCGCAGGGGAGGTCAGAGACCCAGTACTTC
CDR3aa: CASSEAQGRSETQYF

abundance: .
d_gene: .
j_gene: TRBJ1-5
v_gene: TRBV19
CDR3nt: TGTGCCAGTAGTCTCCAAGGCAATCAGCCCCAGCATTTT
CDR3aa: CASSLQGNQPQHF

abundance: .
d_gene: .
j_gene: TRBJ2-6
v_gene: TRBV2
CDR3nt: TGTGCCAGCAGTTTAGGGTCTGGGGCCAACGTCCTGACTTTC
CDR3aa: CASSLGSGANVLTF

abundance: once
d_gene: .
j_gene: TRBJ2-3
v_gene: TRBV4-1
CDR3nt: TGCGCCAGCAGCCAATTGGGTTGGGGGGGGGCAGGAGATACGCAGTATTTT
CDR3aa: CASSQLGWGGAGDTQYF

abundance: .
d_gene: TRBD1
j_gene: TRBJ2-7
v_gene: TRBV7-2
CDR3nt: TGTGCCAGCTCTCCCCGAGACAGGGCTCACGAGCAGTACTTC
CDR3aa: CASSPRDRAHEQYF

abundance: .
d_gene: .
j_gene: TRBJ2-2
v_gene: TRBV4-2
CDR3nt: TGTGCCAGCAGCCAAGAGGTAGCGAACACCGGGGAGCTGTTTTTT
CDR3aa: CASSQEVANTGELFF

abundance: .
d_gene: TRBD2
j_gene: TRBJ2-5
v_gene: TRBV5-1
CDR3nt: TGCGCCAGCAGCTTGGCCCCGGGAGGGGTGGAGACCCAGTACTTC
CDR3aa: CASSLAPGGVETQYF

abundance: .
d_gene: .
j_gene: TRBJ2-7
v_gene: TRBV5-1
CDR3nt: TGCGCCAGCAGCTTAAACTACGAGCAGTACTTC
CDR3aa: CASSLNYEQYF